Shown below are 20 T cell receptor beta chains from a single sample sequenced in a study of cytomegalovirus exposure and HLA in healthy donors. TCRdb keeps only in-frame clones here, not all; method: immunoSEQ multiplex PCR. The sample includes 120,000 or so clones, approximately 95% seen only once; the top ten take about 1.7%. Sequencing input: PBMCs. The receptors come from a man younger than 35 in good health and CMV-seronegative.

V is TRBV2 and J is TRBJ2-5; a weak D match, TRBD2 (5 bases). This CDR3 region has 15 residues. Germline assignment: CDR1 SNHLY and CDR2 FYNNEI. Trimming shortened V by 0 bases and J by 1 base, and 9 bases separated the two germline ends. The CDR3 region has the DNA TGTGCCAGCAGTGAAGCGGGCGGGTTCCAAGAGACCCAGTACTTC. Encoded protein: CASSEAGGFQETQYF. The full variable domain, in which reference TRBV2 and TRBJ2-5 provide the parts outside the CDR3, is EPEVTQTPSHQVTQMGQEVILRCVPISNHLYFYWYRQILGQKVEFLVSFYNNEISEKSEIFDDQFSVERPDGSNFTLKIRSTKLEDSAMYFCASSEAGGFQETQYFGPGTRLLVL.

The DNA of the CDR3 is TGTGCCAGCAGTCTACAGGGGAACACTGAAGCTTTCTTT. Amino acids: CASSLQGNTEAFF. V usage is TRBV6-6 and J usage is TRBJ1-1; D is possibly TRBD1 (6 bases). Between the trimmed V and J ends, which lost 5 bases and 1 base, there was a span of 8 bases. The V gene's germline CDR1 is MNHNY and CDR2 SVGAGI (reference sequence). This CDR3 has 13 residues.

The chain is built from TRBV29-1 and TRBJ2-6; no reliable D call. CDR3 length: 17 amino acids. Trimming took off 3 bases at V and 0 bases at J, with 15 bases between the two ends. Germline V lookup: CDR1 SQVTM, CDR2 ANQGSEA. CDR3 sequence: CSVEMAGYSSGANVLTF. In nucleotides, the CDR3 is TGCAGCGTTGAGATGGCAGGCTACAGCTCTGGGGCCAACGTCCTGACTTTC.

V and J are TRBV15 and TRBJ1-5, with TRBD1 identical over 7 bases. Unmatched junction bases numbered 15, after V lost 1 base and J lost 0 bases. The CDR3 is 20 amino acids. CDR1 is LNHNV and CDR2 is YYDKDF in the germline V gene (reference sequence). CDR3 sequence (DNA): TGTGCCACCAGCAGAGTGAGACTACTGAGCAGGGACAGTAGCAATCAGCCCCAGCATTTT. Translation gives CATSRVRLLSRDSSNQPQHF.

This chain connects TRBV5-6 to TRBJ2-7; unclear D gene. Germline CDR1 is SGHDT and CDR2 is YYEEEE. V lost 0 bases to trimming and J lost 6 bases, with 7 bases between them. This CDR3 comprises 12 residues. CDR3 residues: CASSLAVREQYF. The CDR3 DNA reads as TGTGCCAGCAGCTTGGCCGTTCGCGAGCAGTACTTC.

The chain combines TRBV15 with TRBJ2-1; D is unresolved. Germline CDR1 LNHNV, CDR2 YYDKDF (reference sequence). The V and J ends lost 3 bases and 4 bases respectively, with 10 bases between them. This CDR3 has 14 amino acids. CDR3 amino acids: CATSSGSAYNEQFF. In DNA form, the CDR3 reads TGTGCCACCAGCAGCGGGTCAGCGTACAATGAGCAGTTCTTC.

V usage is TRBV28 and J usage is TRBJ2-7, with 7 bases matching TRBD2. V lost 5 bases to trimming and J lost 2 bases; unmatched junction nucleotides: 12. The CDR3 spans 16 residues. Germline assignment: CDR1 MDHEN and CDR2 SYDVKM. The CDR3 here is CASSLTGRGLTYEQYF. The CDR3 bases are TGTGCCAGCAGTCTAACGGGGAGGGGACTAACCTACGAGCAGTACTTC.

The chain links TRBV25-1 to TRBJ1-1, with D perhaps matching TRBD1 (6 bases). The CDR3 consists of 15 residues. Trimming pared 0 bases from V and 3 bases from J, leaving 11 bases between. CDR1 and CDR2 from the germline V gene are MGHDK and SYGVNS. The CDR3 here is CASSEYLQGDTEAFF. The CDR3 DNA reads as TGTGCCAGCAGTGAATATTTACAGGGAGACACTGAAGCTTTCTTT.

Here the CDR3 reads CASSLKLSSYNEQFF. The DNA of the CDR3 is TGTGCCAGCAGCCTCAAGTTGAGCTCCTACAATGAGCAGTTCTTC. The chain recombines TRBV7-2 with TRBJ2-1, with D hard to call. V was pared by 5 bases and J by 0 bases, with 11 bases between. Germline CDR1 reads SGHTA; CDR2 reads FQGNSA. The CDR3 has 15 residues.

The rearrangement uses TRBV27 and TRBJ2-2; D gene unclear. The CDR3 extends over 13 amino acids. Looked up from germline, CDR1 is MNHEY and CDR2 is SMNVEV (reference sequence). V was trimmed by 4 bases and J by 7 bases, leaving 10 bases between them. The CDR3 loop is CASSSDRGGELFF. The CDR3 nucleotides are TGTGCCAGCAGTTCCGACCGAGGCGGGGAGCTGTTTTTT.

This chain connects TRBV27 to TRBJ2-3; 8 nucleotides line up with TRBD2. V was pared by 6 bases and J by 0 bases, with 5 bases of the junction left unmatched. This CDR3 has 15 residues. CDR1 and CDR2 from the germline V gene are MNHEY and SMNVEV (reference sequence). DNA for the CDR3: TGTGCCAGCAGCCATTCTAGCGGGAGCACAGATACGCAGTATTTT. The encoded protein is CASSHSSGSTDTQYF.

V is TRBV29-1 and J is TRBJ1-3; tentatively, D is TRBD1 (5 bases). The CDR3 consists of 14 residues. The V gene's germline CDR1 is SQVTM and CDR2 ANQGSEA. The V end was cut by 6 bases, the J end by 0 bases, with 12 bases between. The CDR3 protein is CSVPGGDSGNTIYF. The CDR3 DNA is TGCAGCGTACCCGGAGGGGACTCTGGAAACACCATATATTTT.

The chain uses TRBV19 and TRBJ1-3; D is perhaps TRBD1 (5 bases). The V gene's germline CDR1 is LNHDA and CDR2 SQIVND (reference sequence). The CDR3 is made up of 18 amino acids. Trimming pared 5 bases from V and 0 bases from J, leaving 20 bases between. CDR3 loop: CASSSNTQALSSGNTIYF. The DNA for the CDR3 is TGTGCCAGTAGTTCCAACACACAGGCACTATCCTCTGGAAACACCATATATTTT.

The V and J genes are TRBV27 and TRBJ2-2; D is undetermined. The germline gives CDR1 MNHEY, CDR2 SMNVEV (reference sequence). The CDR3 has 12 residues. Trimming left V 6 bases short and J 7 bases short, with 9 bases between. DNA for the CDR3: TGTGCCAGCAGCCTGGGCTACGGGGAGCTGTTTTTT. Translating it yields CASSLGYGELFF.

The gene calls are TRBV11-2 and TRBJ2-2, with TRBD1 matching 9 bases. The CDR3 spans 17 residues. CDR1 is SGHAT and CDR2 is FQNNGV in the germline V gene. V shed 3 bases, J shed 3 bases, and the junction held 8 bases outside the gene matches. The CDR3, as DNA: TGTGCCAGCAGCTTCCGGGACAGGGTACCCTACACCGGGGAGCTGTTTTTT. It specifies CASSFRDRVPYTGELFF. The full variable domain, in which reference TRBV11-2 and TRBJ2-2 provide the parts outside the CDR3, is EAGVAQSPRYKIIEKRQSVAFWCNPISGHATLYWYQQILGQGPKLLIQFQNNGVVDDSQLPKDRFSAERLKGVDSTLKIQPAKLEDSAVYLCASSFRDRVPYTGELFFGEGSRLTVL.

The V gene is TRBV29-1, the J gene TRBJ1-2; a possible D gene is TRBD1 (6 bases). Trimming removed 2 bases from V and 5 bases from J, with 18 bases in between. This CDR3 contains 15 residues. Germline V gene sequence: CDR1 SQVTM, CDR2 ANQGSEA. The CDR3 is CSVELSRTEGYGYTF. The DNA of the CDR3 is TGCAGCGTTGAACTTTCAAGGACAGAGGGATATGGCTACACCTTC.

J is TRBJ1-1 and V is TRBV4-1; perhaps TRBD1 as D (5 bases). CDR1 is MGHRA and CDR2 is YSYEKL in the germline V gene. The CDR3 loop spans 14 amino acids. V was clipped by 4 bases and J by 6 bases, with 15 bases between them. CDR3 amino acids: CASSPIGGTPEAFF. CDR3 nucleotide sequence: TGCGCCAGCAGCCCAATTGGAGGGACCCCTGAAGCTTTCTTT.

The gene calls are TRBV18 and TRBJ2-5; D uncertain. Germline V lookup: CDR1 KGHSH, CDR2 LQKENI. The germline V and J ends were trimmed by 2 bases and 1 base, with 5 bases remaining between them. This CDR3 is 13 amino acids long. The CDR3 nucleotides read TGTGCCAGCTCACCAGGCCTCCAAGAGACCCAGTACTTC. Translating it yields CASSPGLQETQYF. Full variable domain (missing parts from reference TRBV18 and TRBJ2-5): NAGVMQNPRHLVRRRGQEARLRCSPMKGHSHVYWYRQLPEEGLKFMVYLQKENIIDESGMPKERFSAEFPKEGPSILRIQQVVRGDSAAYFCASSPGLQETQYFGPGTRLLVL.

In its sample, this clone was seen once. Here the CDR3 DNA reads TGTGCCAGCAGCTTAGAAGCTAGCGGGTTCATCTCCTACGAGCAGTACTTC. Its translation is CASSLEASGFISYEQYF. The chain joins TRBV7-8 to TRBJ2-7; 8 bases fit TRBD2. Germline V lookup: CDR1 SGHVS, CDR2 FQNEAQ. V lost 1 base to trimming and J lost 0 bases; unmatched junction nucleotides: 8. The length of the CDR3 is 17 residues.

CDR3 coding DNA: TGTGCCAGCAGGTACTCCGGGACTAGCGGTTCTGAGACCCAGTACTTC. Amino acid sequence: CASRYSGTSGSETQYF. The chain combines TRBV28 with TRBJ2-5; 11 bases match TRBD2. Germline V lookup: CDR1 MDHEN, CDR2 SYDVKM. With V trimmed by 6 bases and J by 5 bases, 11 bases remained unmatched. This CDR3 is 16 amino acids long. Drawing the rest from reference TRBV28 and TRBJ2-5, the complete variable domain is DVKVTQSSRYLVKRTGEKVFLECVQDMDHENMFWYRQDPGLGLRLIYFSYDVKMKEKGDIPEGYSVSREKKERFSLILESASTNQTSMYLCASRYSGTSGSETQYFGPGTRLLVL.